This TCR beta chain was profiled in a study of CD8+CD57+ T cells in acquired aplastic anemia. Study overall: Recorded DNA amounts for sorted CD4+ and CD8+ cells had an average of 3.2 ug. Study outcomes and limitations: CD8+ Simpson's diversity in patients was not significantly different from that in controls. Patients and controls shared over 25 CD8+ CDR3 sequences, highly expressed in patients.

Germline V CDR1 and CDR2: MNHNS, SASEGT. This CDR3 is built from 16 residues. With 7 bases removed from V and 7 bases from J, the gap between germline ends came to 23 bases. Genomic DNA served as template for TCR beta VDJ and CDR3 profiling. TCRdb reprocessed the reads via MiXCR and lists one record per CDR3 protein. The sample holds about 210,000 distinct CDR3 sequences; 30% to 35% are singletons and the top ten take around 1.1%. This clonotype was seen more than once but under ten times. The antigen remains undetermined. The chain has TRBV6-1 and TRBJ2-1; D may match TRBD1 or TRBD2 (5 bases each). Specimen: sorted CD4+, CD8+, or CD8+CD57+ T cells (not recorded which) from PBMCs. This TCR was sampled from a human donor in good health, serving as a control. Here the CDR3 DNA reads TGTGCCAGCACCGCCGAGGGGACCAGTAGGGTAAATGAGCAGTTCTTC. Its translation: CASTAEGTSRVNEQFF.